This T cell receptor (beta chain) was profiled in a study of regulatory T cells in long-lasting Graves disease. General observations from the study: Persistent disease showed a preference for TRBV28, TRBJ1-2 and TRBJ2-5.

Trimming left V 6 bases short and J 6 bases short, with 17 bases between. The CDR3 extends over 14 amino acids. In germline, CDR1 is SGHTA, CDR2 FQGTGA. Relying on iRepertoire HTBI primers and Arm-PCR of CDR3 regions, the team built TCR beta libraries. TCRdb independently ran MiXCR on the multiplex PCR reads; one entry per CDR3 protein. This sample has hundreds of thousands of distinct CDR3 sequences, with approximately 15% found just once. Time point in this sample: newly diagnosed GD, antithyroid drugs for less than 3 months. Isolated PBMC RNA provided the starting material for the TCR library. This clonotype was observed many times. Antigen specificity is unknown. This sample also belongs to another study, concerning T cells in Graves' hyperthyroidism and ophthalmopathy. That report adds: Exclusion of a patient resulted from uncontrolled infection, other autoimmune disease, pregnancy or lactation.

The rearrangement uses TRBV7-3 and TRBJ2-5; weak D call: TRBD1 (6 bases). The sequences come from peripheral blood mononuclear cells (PBMCs), collected at new diagnosis, from a patient treated with antithyroid drugs. This TCR was recovered from a woman aged 30 to 39 with Graves disease. The CDR3 region has the DNA TGTGCCAGCAGACCCCCCGACAGGCGTAAGACCCAGTACTTC. It codes for CASRPPDRRKTQYF.